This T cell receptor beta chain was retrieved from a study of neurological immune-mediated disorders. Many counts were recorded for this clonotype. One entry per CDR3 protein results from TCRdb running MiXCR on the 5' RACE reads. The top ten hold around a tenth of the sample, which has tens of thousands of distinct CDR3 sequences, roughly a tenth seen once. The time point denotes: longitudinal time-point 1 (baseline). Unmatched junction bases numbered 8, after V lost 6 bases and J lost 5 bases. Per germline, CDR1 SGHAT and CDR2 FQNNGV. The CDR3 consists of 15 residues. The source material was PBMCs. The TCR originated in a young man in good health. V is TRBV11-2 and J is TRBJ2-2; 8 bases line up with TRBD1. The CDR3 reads CASSSDTGGTGELFF. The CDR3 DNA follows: TGTGCCAGCAGTTCCGATACAGGGGGGACCGGGGAGCTGTTTTTT.